This entry describes one T cell receptor (beta chain). Assay used: immunoSEQ multiplex PCR; TCRdb lists only in-frame clones, some missing. The sample yields 70,000 or so clones, more than 75% seen once. The entry originates in a study of blood T cell repertoires in COVID-19. This CDR3 contains 15 residues. V was shortened by 3 bases and J by 0 bases, with 10 bases between the two germline ends. The V gene's germline CDR1 is SGHRS and CDR2 YFSETQ. Sequences were obtained from peripheral blood. The chain links TRBV5-1 to TRBJ2-1; the D gene is possibly TRBD2 (6 bases). The receptor comes from a human donor in a cohort sampled during active COVID-19. The CDR3, as DNA: TGCGCCAGCAGCTCCCGACTAGACTCCTACAATGAGCAGTTCTTC. It yields the protein CASSSRLDSYNEQFF.